The 20 T cell receptor beta chains presented below share a single source sample, sequenced in a study of regulatory T cells in long-lasting Graves disease. Through Arm-PCR of CDR3 regions and iRepertoire HTBI primers, TCR beta libraries were built. TCRdb reprocessed the multiplex PCR reads with MiXCR, giving one entry per CDR3 protein. Of 450,000 or so distinct CDR3 sequences in the sample, 20% were seen once. The time point here: persistent/refractory GD, antithyroid drugs over 5 years with positive TRAb. From PBMCs, RNA was extracted and then used to make the TCR library. Material: peripheral blood mononuclear cells (PBMCs), obtained when the disease was refractory, from a patient treated with antithyroid drugs. The receptors originated from a female donor with Graves disease.

Only one count was recorded for this clonotype. The chain uses TRBV28 and TRBJ2-3; 10 bases map to TRBD1. Trimming took 6 bases from V and 4 from J; bases not matched to a gene: 7. The CDR3 covers 15 residues. Germline CDR1 MDHEN, CDR2 SYDVKM. DNA for the CDR3: TGTGCCAGCAGAACCCCGGGACAGGGGTCAGATACGCAGTATTTT. This sequence encodes CASRTPGQGSDTQYF.

In this sample, this clonotype turned up many times. The gene calls are TRBV4-3 and TRBJ2-7; perhaps TRBD1 as D (5 bases). Trimming removed 0 bases at V and 1 base at J, with 13 bases between. The V gene's germline CDR1 is LGHNA and CDR2 YSLEER. The CDR3 extends over 16 amino acids. As DNA, the CDR3 is TGCGCCAGCAGCCAAGATATGACAGCGACTTCCTACGAGCAGTACTTC. Amino acids: CASSQDMTATSYEQYF.

This clonotype has at least ten counts. The chain combines TRBV19 with TRBJ1-5; the D gene is possibly TRBD1 (6 bases). The ends were cut back, 0 bases at V and 6 bases at J, with 15 bases in the middle. The CDR3 is made up of 16 amino acids. The germline V gene encodes CDR1 LNHDA and CDR2 SQIVND (reference sequence). The CDR3 DNA reads TGTGCCAGTAGTATAGATCTTTTCAGGGGCGGTCAGCCCCAGCATTTT. Protein: CASSIDLFRGGQPQHF.

Comments on this clonotype: Since no conserved phenylalanine or tryptophan closes the CDR3, a read error is the likely cause. This rearrangement joins TRBV7-3 to TRBJ1-2; D gene unclear. V was trimmed by 1 base and J by 6 bases, leaving 15 bases between them. Germline V gene lookup returns CDR1 SGHTA and CDR2 FQGTGA. The CDR3 runs 15 residues. The CDR3 region is CASSLNPGGLDGYTS. DNA for the CDR3: TGTGCCAGCAGCTTAAACCCGGGAGGTCTCGATGGCTACACCTCC.

This clonotype showed up just a few times. J is TRBJ2-3 and V is TRBV5-1, with 7 nucleotides matching TRBD1. Per the germline V gene, CDR1 is SGHRS and CDR2 is YFSETQ. J gave up 4 bases and V 1 base, and 6 bases lay outside the gene matches. CDR3 length equals 15 residues. Here the CDR3 DNA reads TGCGCCAGCAGCTTGAACTTCCAGGGGGCAGATACGCAGTATTTT. This gives the protein CASSLNFQGADTQYF.

About this clonotype: A much larger clone differs by one base, so this may be a read error. This chain uses TRBV6-1 with TRBJ2-2, with a weak D call TRBD2 (5 bases). There are 13 residues in the CDR3. Looked up from germline, CDR1 is MNHNS and CDR2 is SASEGT. The CDR3 bases are TGTGCCAGCAATAACAAGTACCCCGGGGAGCTGGTTTTT. Translation gives CASNNKYPGELVF.

Ten or more counts support this clonotype. The CDR3 sequence: CASSLFPGQLNSPLHF. The CDR3 DNA is TGTGCCAGCAGTTTATTTCCGGGACAACTTAATTCACCCCTCCACTTT. The chain joins TRBV27 to TRBJ1-6; D is possibly TRBD1 (6 bases). Germline V gives CDR1 MNHEY, CDR2 SMNVEV (reference sequence). CDR3 size: 16 residues. V shed 1 base and J shed 6 bases, with 13 bases lying between them.

This clonotype was detected ten times or more. The chain employs TRBV6-2 or TRBV6-3 and TRBJ1-5; D uncertain. V shed 2 bases and J shed 2 bases, with 7 bases lying between them. CDR1 MNHEY and CDR2 SVGEGT come from the germline V gene. The CDR3 contains 14 residues. CDR3 loop: CASSYAGGNQPQHF. CDR3 nucleotides: TGTGCCAGCAGTTACGCTGGAGGCAATCAGCCCCAGCATTTT.

This sequence joins TRBV5-1 and TRBJ1-1, with D uncertain. Per germline, CDR1 SGHRS and CDR2 YFSETQ. The CDR3 runs 13 residues. Trimming shortened V by 4 bases and J by 2 bases, and 9 bases separated the two germline ends. This CDR3 is CASSLQTNTEAFF. CDR3 bases: TGCGCCAGCAGCCTACAAACTAACACTGAAGCTTTCTTT.

The V gene is TRBV2, the J gene TRBJ1-5; 12 bases agree with TRBD1. Per germline, CDR1 SNHLY and CDR2 FYNNEI. The CDR3 has 16 amino acids. V shed 4 bases, J shed 7 bases, and the junction held 8 bases outside the gene matches. The CDR3 DNA follows: TGTGCCAGCAGTGGTGGGACAGGGGGCGCAGGACAGCCCCAGCATTTT. Residues: CASSGGTGGAGQPQHF. Together with reference TRBV2 and TRBJ1-5, the CDR3 gives the full variable domain: EPEVTQTPSHQVTQMGQEVILRCVPISNHLYFYWYRQILGQKVEFLVSFYNNEISEKSEIFDDQFSVERPDGSNFTLKIRSTKLEDSAMYFCASSGGTGGAGQPQHFGDGTRLSIL.

Regarding this clonotype: This may arise from a read error, as a much more abundant clone is one base away. The V gene is TRBV10-3, the J gene TRBJ1-2; weak D call: TRBD1 (5 bases). Looked up from germline, CDR1 is ENHRY and CDR2 is SYGVKD. The CDR3 contains 14 residues. The CDR3 DNA follows: TGTGCCATCAGTGAGAGGGGCTTTAACTATGACTACACCTTC. It is translated as CAISERGFNYDYTF.

The rearrangement links TRBV7-8 to TRBJ2-1, with 9 bases fitting TRBD2. V trimming: 1 base; J trimming: 0 bases; junction bases outside the gene matches: 4. CDR1 and CDR2 (germline): SGHVS, FQNEAQ. This CDR3 contains 17 residues. The CDR3 protein is CASSLVAGGSSYNEQFF. As DNA, the CDR3 is TGTGCCAGCAGCTTAGTCGCGGGAGGGTCCTCCTACAATGAGCAGTTCTTC.

This clonotype was found a few times. The rearrangement links TRBV20-1 to TRBJ1-5; tentative D call: TRBD1 (6 bases). This CDR3 is 12 amino acids long. V was trimmed by 3 bases and J by 6 bases, leaving 9 bases between them. Germline V CDR1 and CDR2: DFQATT, SNEGSKA (reference sequence). In nucleotides, the CDR3 is TGCAGTGCTAGCCCAGGGGTTCAGCCCCAGCATTTT. Translation: CSASPGVQPQHF.

This clonotype was detected many times. The chain links TRBV6-5 to TRBJ2-1; 9 positions agree with TRBD2. The junction had 10 bases not matched to a gene; V was cut back by 4 bases and J by 3 bases. The CDR3 is made up of 17 amino acids. The germline CDR1 and CDR2 sequences are MNHEY and SVGAGI. CDR3 in amino acids: CASSSLARREGYNEQFF. The CDR3 DNA follows: TGTGCCAGCAGTTCGCTGGCGAGGCGGGAGGGCTACAATGAGCAGTTCTTC.

On this clonotype itself: The final CDR3 position lacks the conserved phenylalanine or tryptophan, pointing to a likely read error. The chain links TRBV28 to TRBJ2-7, with 11 bases matching TRBD2. Germline CDR1 reads MDHEN; CDR2 reads SYDVKM. V dropped 4 bases and J dropped 3; count of bases not matched to a gene: 8. This CDR3 has 16 residues. This CDR3 reads CASSSGLGLADYEQYL. The CDR3 DNA follows: TGTGCCAGCAGTTCTGGGCTGGGACTAGCGGACTACGAGCAGTACCTC.

This clonotype came up many times. The rearrangement joins TRBV12-3 or TRBV12-4 to TRBJ1-2; D gene unclear. With 7 bases removed from V and 4 bases from J, the gap between germline ends came to 19 bases. CDR3 length: 15 amino acids. CDR3 sequence (DNA): TGTGCCAGCATTGAACATGGGGTGGTCGGCTATGGCTACACCTTC. It specifies CASIEHGVVGYGYTF.

This clonotype has ten or more counts. The chain links TRBV6-1 to TRBJ2-5; unclear D gene. From germline, CDR1 is MNHNS and CDR2 SASEGT. V was pared by 6 bases and J by 11 bases, with 4 bases between. The CDR3 loop spans 8 amino acids. The CDR3 nucleotides read TGTGCCAGCAGCGATCAGTACTTC. Encoded protein: CASSDQYF.

This clonotype came up many times. The chain joins TRBV5-1 to TRBJ1-1, with unresolved D. The V end was cut by 3 bases, the J end by 2 bases, with 11 bases between. Germline V gene sequence: CDR1 SGHRS, CDR2 YFSETQ. This CDR3 contains 14 residues. CDR3 region: CASSSTPANTEAFF. The CDR3 DNA sequence: TGCGCCAGCAGCTCGACCCCGGCCAACACTGAAGCTTTCTTT.

The table lists this clonotype with many counts. V and J are TRBV28 and TRBJ2-7; 9 nucleotides agree with TRBD1. With V trimmed by 8 bases and J by 4 bases, 9 bases remained unmatched. Germline V gives CDR1 MDHEN, CDR2 SYDVKM. The CDR3 is made up of 14 amino acids. The CDR3 loop reads CASSLQGAPYEQYF. CDR3 nucleotide sequence: TGTGCCAGCTCCCTACAGGGGGCCCCTTACGAGCAGTACTTC.

This clonotype appeared many times. This chain connects TRBV20-1 to TRBJ2-5; 8 bases match TRBD1. CDR1 and CDR2 (germline): DFQATT, SNEGSKA (reference sequence). The junction had 7 bases not matched to a gene; V was cut back by 8 bases and J by 5 bases. The CDR3 length is 12 residues. Here the CDR3 reads CSFTGGGETQYF. The CDR3 nucleotides read TGCAGTTTTACAGGGGGTGGTGAGACCCAGTACTTC.